The sequence of this TCR beta chain was determined in a study of CD8 T cells in ankylosing spondylitis. Of note for this clonotype: Its antigen is not known.

Germline CDR1 and CDR2: MNHEY and SMNVEV (reference sequence). Trimming cost V 6 bases and J 5 bases; bases outside gene matches: 9. The CDR3 is 14 amino acids. By quantitative 5'-RACE with molecular barcodes, the TCR beta libraries were made. TCRdb re-called the 5' RACE reads through MiXCR, storing one row per CDR3 protein. Of hundreds of thousands of distinct CDR3 sequences listed, roughly 13% are singletons. Findings of the study overall: Past studies reported some motif variants in reactive arthritis synovial fluid and blood. Blood from ankylosing spondylitis patients appeared to carry a characteristic roughly eight-variant TCR beta motif.

This receptor was obtained from a male donor with ankylosing spondylitis. Sequencing was carried out using blood, either unsorted or a sorted T cell fraction (not recorded which). This chain joins TRBV27 and TRBJ1-1, with 7 bases fitting TRBD1. The CDR3: CASSHGDRATEAFF. The DNA of the CDR3 is TGTGCCAGCAGCCACGGAGACAGGGCAACTGAAGCTTTCTTT.